Included here is one TCR beta chain sequence, with context. The data originate from a study of blood T cell repertoires in COVID-19. Looking at the study overall: The analysed material was cDNA or gDNA that came from T cells, B-cell-depleted T cells, or PBMCs.

The junction had 16 bases not matched to a gene; V was cut back by 2 bases and J by 7 bases. The CDR3 has 19 residues. Germline-derived CDR1 and CDR2 are SGHTA and FQGTGA. The data were produced by immunoSEQ multiplex PCR, yet TCRdb's version contains in-frame clones alone and is incomplete. The table has 55,000 to 65,000 clones, over 75% seen once. The specimen was peripheral blood. The clonotype comes from a woman aged 60-75 years with active COVID-19. This rearrangement joins TRBV7-3 to TRBJ2-5, with 13 bases that match TRBD2. The CDR3 reads CASSLLPPTSGGFRATQYF. The CDR3 coding sequence is TGTGCCAGCAGCTTACTCCCCCCGACTAGCGGGGGGTTTCGGGCGACCCAGTACTTC.